Following are 20 T cell receptor beta chains from one sample sequenced in a study of blood T cell repertoires in COVID-19. The protocol was immunoSEQ multiplex PCR, while the TCRdb copy is restricted to in-frame clones and leaves out a portion. The sample gives nearly 200,000 clones, around 84% of which show up once; about 20% is in the top ten. The specimen sequenced was peripheral blood. Receptors originate from a human donor in a cohort sampled during active COVID-19.

The V gene is TRBV4-1, the J gene TRBJ2-1; 9 nucleotides match TRBD1. CDR1 and CDR2 from the germline V gene are MGHRA and YSYEKL. The CDR3 covers 15 residues. V shed 4 bases and J 8 bases; nucleotides not matched to a gene: 9. CDR3 DNA: TGCGCCAGCAGCCGGGGGACAGGGTCTAGGGATGAGCAGTTCTTC. This translates into CASSRGTGSRDEQFF.

The genes are TRBV25-1 and TRBJ1-1; D call uncertain. The CDR3 is 11 amino acids. The V gene's germline CDR1 is MGHDK and CDR2 SYGVNS. V was cut by 8 bases and J by 1 base, with 5 bases left in between. CDR3 amino acids: CASRQNTEAFF. The CDR3 region has the DNA TGTGCCAGCCGACAGAACACTGAAGCTTTCTTT.

In its sample, this clone was seen a few times. Other DNA variants within this sample encode the same CDR3. This chain uses TRBV7-2 with TRBJ1-2; D gene ambiguous. Per the germline V gene, CDR1 is SGHTA and CDR2 is FQGNSA. The V gene lost 5 bases and the J gene lost 2 bases, with 9 bases spanning the gap. CDR3 size: 13 residues. The CDR3 DNA sequence: TGTGCCAGCAGCCCCGGTCAAAACTATGGCTACACCTTC. It translates to CASSPGQNYGYTF.

This chain joins TRBV14 and TRBJ2-1; possible D gene TRBD2, 5 bases. CDR3 size: 16 residues. V was cut by 0 bases and J by 6 bases, with 15 bases left in between. CDR1 and CDR2 from the germline V gene are SGHDN and FVKESK. CDR3 sequence: CASSQDFRGVGNEQFF. The CDR3 DNA reads as TGTGCCAGCAGCCAAGATTTCCGGGGAGTCGGCAATGAGCAGTTCTTC.

J is TRBJ1-6 and V is TRBV18, with TRBD1 matching over 10 bases. The V gene end was trimmed by 5 bases and the J gene end by 9 bases; junction bases not matched to a gene: 7. Germline CDR1 KGHSH, CDR2 LQKENI. This CDR3 is 15 amino acids long. The CDR3 nucleotides are TGTGCCAGCTCATCCCCGGACAGGGGGATTTCACCCCTCCACTTT. It encodes CASSSPDRGISPLHF. Variable domain in full (rest from reference TRBV18 and TRBJ1-6): NAGVMQNPRHLVRRRGQEARLRCSPMKGHSHVYWYRQLPEEGLKFMVYLQKENIIDESGMPKERFSAEFPKEGPSILRIQQVVRGDSAAYFCASSSPDRGISPLHFGNGTRLTVT.

V gene TRBV12-3 or TRBV12-4 combines with J gene TRBJ1-2; D is undetermined. The CDR3 contains 13 residues. Trimming stripped 3 bases from V and 1 base from J, with 6 bases between. CDR3: CASSFTGNYGYTF. CDR3 in DNA: TGTGCCAGCAGTTTTACCGGTAACTATGGCTACACCTTC.

This clone has a single count. The gene calls are TRBV10-2 and TRBJ2-2, with D unresolved. The V gene lost 5 bases and the J gene lost 3 bases, with 7 bases spanning the gap. Germline V gene sequence: CDR1 WSHSY, CDR2 SAAADI. This CDR3 contains 13 residues. CDR3 sequence reads: CASSQLDTGELFF. Written as DNA, the CDR3 is TGCGCCAGCAGTCAACTCGACACCGGGGAGCTGTTTTTT.

The chain uses TRBV9 and TRBJ1-3; D is unclear. CDR1 SGDLS and CDR2 YYNGEE come from the germline V gene. V lost 0 bases and J 4 bases, leaving 14 bases between the germline ends. There are 16 residues in the CDR3. The CDR3 nucleotides read TGTGCCAGCAGCGTAGGGGTAGCGGTGGGGGGAAACACCATATATTTT. The encoded protein is CASSVGVAVGGNTIYF.

In this sample, this clone turned up a few times. The chain has TRBV11-2 and TRBJ1-2; D call uncertain. Germline CDR1 is SGHAT and CDR2 is FQNNGV. The V end lost 0 bases, the J end lost 8 bases, and 16 bases lay between the germline ends. CDR3 length: 15 residues. CDR3 protein: CASSLEFGRPEGYTF. The CDR3 DNA is TGTGCCAGCAGCTTAGAATTCGGCAGGCCAGAGGGCTACACCTTC. Drawing the rest from reference TRBV11-2 and TRBJ1-2, the complete variable domain is EAGVAQSPRYKIIEKRQSVAFWCNPISGHATLYWYQQILGQGPKLLIQFQNNGVVDDSQLPKDRFSAERLKGVDSTLKIQPAKLEDSAVYLCASSLEFGRPEGYTFGSGTRLTVV.

This chain uses TRBV5-1 with TRBJ1-2; D unresolved. Looked up from germline, CDR1 is SGHRS and CDR2 is YFSETQ. The germline V and J ends were trimmed by 0 bases and 4 bases, with 16 bases remaining between them. There are 16 residues in the CDR3. This chain's CDR3 is CASSLEVGRSGYGYTF. Here the CDR3 DNA reads TGCGCCAGCAGCTTGGAGGTGGGCAGGAGCGGCTATGGCTACACCTTC.

The chain employs TRBV10-3 and TRBJ1-1; no definite D call. V was trimmed by 0 bases and J by 10 bases, leaving 6 bases between them. Germline CDR1 is ENHRY and CDR2 is SYGVKD. The CDR3 is 11 amino acids. DNA for the CDR3: TGTGCCATCAGTGAGTCCGGGTCAGCTTTCTTT. Its translation: CAISESGSAFF.

There are a few counts of this clone. This chain uses TRBV19 with TRBJ1-1; the match to TRBD1 covers 7 bases. Germline V gene lookup returns CDR1 LNHDA and CDR2 SQIVND (reference sequence). V was clipped by 6 bases and J by 0 bases; unmatched bases: 4. The CDR3 loop spans 14 amino acids. In DNA, the CDR3 is TGTGCCAGTAGGACAGGGAGGATGAACACTGAAGCTTTCTTT. Translating gives CASRTGRMNTEAFF.

Regarding this clone: Germline is not matched at one junction end, which may reflect a read error. This rearrangement joins TRBV4-1 to TRBJ2-2; TRBD1 aligns across 7 bases. Germline V CDR1 and CDR2: MGHRA, YSYEKL. This CDR3 is 15 amino acids long. The CDR3 DNA follows: TGCGCCAGCAGCCGGCTACAGGGGAACGCCGGGGAGCTGTTTTTT. It is translated as CASSRLQGNAGELFF.

The chain links TRBV15 to TRBJ1-5; 7 bases are a match to TRBD1. The CDR3 loop spans 19 amino acids. V lost 6 bases and J lost 0; bases outside the gene matches: 17. CDR1 and CDR2 from the germline V gene are LNHNV and YYDKDF (reference sequence). CDR3 sequence: CATRKIGTVSPYSNQPQHF. As DNA, the CDR3 is TGTGCCACCAGGAAAATAGGGACAGTCTCACCTTATAGCAATCAGCCCCAGCATTTT.

This rearrangement joins TRBV4-1 to TRBJ1-2; D uncertain. V shed 0 bases and J shed 8 bases, with 13 bases lying between them. The CDR3 is 14 residues long. Germline CDR1 and CDR2: MGHRA and YSYEKL. DNA for the CDR3: TGCGCCAGCAGCCAAGATTCGGGGTCTAGGGGCTACACCTTC. Residues: CASSQDSGSRGYTF.

The chain employs TRBV3-1 (or the pseudogene TRBV3-2) and TRBJ1-6; no reliable D call. The V gene lost 5 bases and the J gene lost 7 bases, with 12 bases spanning the gap. Germline V gene data show CDR1 as LGHDT and CDR2 as YNNKEL (reference sequence). The CDR3 runs 14 residues. The CDR3 DNA follows: TGTGCCAGCAGCACGACCGACGGGAATTCACCCCTCCACTTT. Its protein product is CASSTTDGNSPLHF.

The chain recombines TRBV19 with TRBJ2-1; D remains ambiguous. Trimming took 2 bases from V and 2 from J, leaving 10 bases between them. The CDR3 runs 15 residues. The germline CDR1 and CDR2 sequences are LNHDA and SQIVND (reference sequence). CDR3 sequence reads: CASSISGQPYNEQFF. The CDR3 DNA reads as TGTGCCAGTAGTATATCAGGCCAACCCTACAATGAGCAGTTCTTC.

The chain joins TRBV28 to TRBJ1-1; TRBD1 aligns across 7 bases. In germline, CDR1 is MDHEN, CDR2 SYDVKM. There are 16 residues in the CDR3. V shed 3 bases, J shed 2 bases, and the junction held 9 bases outside the gene matches. The CDR3 nucleotides read TGTGCCAGCAGTTTGGATGGGACAGCCCTAAACACTGAAGCTTTCTTT. Translated: CASSLDGTALNTEAFF.

V is TRBV11-2 and J is TRBJ1-2; D is perhaps TRBD1 (5 bases). The CDR3 runs 15 residues. Germline V gene data show CDR1 as SGHAT and CDR2 as FQNNGV. V was clipped by 0 bases and J by 4 bases, with 12 bases between them. This chain's CDR3 is CASSLERGAGYGYTF. CDR3 DNA sequence: TGTGCCAGCAGCTTAGAAAGGGGCGCTGGCTATGGCTACACCTTC.

The chain employs TRBV3-1 (or the pseudogene TRBV3-2) and TRBJ2-2; 10 nucleotides line up with TRBD2. J gave up 3 bases and V 2 bases, and 6 bases lay outside the gene matches. Per the germline V gene, CDR1 is LGHDT and CDR2 is YNNKEL (reference sequence). There are 17 residues in the CDR3. The CDR3 spells CASSQQRGGMDTGELFF. The CDR3 bases are TGTGCCAGCAGCCAACAGCGGGGGGGCATGGACACCGGGGAGCTGTTTTTT.